This is a list of T cell receptor beta chains from one sample in a study of CD8+ T cells in alopecia areata. This table comes from immunoSEQ multiplex PCR, and its TCRdb copy is limited to in-frame clones, with some not included. This repertoire shows around 140,000 clones, roughly half found once; its top ten account for roughly 0.9%. This material consisted of CD4+ T cells sorted from blood, taken at week 0. The receptors come from a human donor with alopecia areata. CDR3s include the opening cysteine and the closing phenylalanine or tryptophan. A D gene is named only where the DNA matches it firmly. Size values are once, few and many counts, or a class for expanded clones, and some rows have none.

V	D	length	size	J	CDR3	DNA
TRBV6-5	NA	14	NA	TRBJ2-3	CASRRLLVTDTQYF	TGTGCCAGCAGGCGACTCTTGGTAACAGATACGCAGTATTTT
TRBV29-1	NA	13	NA	TRBJ2-4	CSVWTIAKNIQYF	TGCAGCGTCTGGACTATTGCCAAAAACATTCAGTACTTC
TRBV27	TRBD2	18	few	TRBJ2-7	CASSQSGTSGVASYEQYF	TGTGCCAGCAGTCAATCCGGGACTAGCGGGGTCGCCTCCTACGAGCAGTACTTC
TRBV2	TRBD1	14	once	TRBJ2-1	CASRETGGLNEQFF	TGTGCCAGCAGGGAGACAGGGGGCCTCAATGAGCAGTTCTTC
TRBV29-1	NA	12	NA	TRBJ2-1	CSVVFRYNEQFF	TGCAGCGTTGTTTTCAGGTACAATGAGCAGTTCTTC
TRBV7-9	TRBD1	15	NA	TRBJ1-2	CASSLVTGGNYGYTF	TGTGCCAGCAGCTTAGTGACAGGGGGGAACTATGGCTACACCTTC
TRBV7-2	NA	13	NA	TRBJ2-1	CASSLGSKNEQFF	TGTGCCAGCAGCCTAGGTAGCAAGAATGAGCAGTTCTTC
TRBV29-1	TRBD1	12	NA	TRBJ1-2	CSVWTGAAGYTF	TGCAGCGTTTGGACAGGGGCAGCTGGCTACACCTTC
TRBV2	TRBD1	14	NA	TRBJ2-4	CATRTGGSKNIQYF	TGTGCCACTAGGACAGGGGGGTCCAAAAACATTCAGTACTTC
TRBV30	NA	12	NA	TRBJ1-5	CAWSTPDQPQHF	TGTGCCTGGAGCACCCCGGATCAGCCCCAGCATTTT
TRBV29-1	NA	12	few	TRBJ2-5	CSHRQVGETQYF	TGCAGCCATAGGCAAGTTGGGGAGACCCAGTACTTC
TRBV6-5	NA	14	NA	TRBJ1-1	CASSGGRLRTEAFF	TGTGCCAGCAGCGGCGGACGGCTGAGGACTGAAGCTTTCTTT
TRBV29-1	NA	16	NA	TRBJ2-7	CSVAQPAYGSPREQYF	TGCAGCGTTGCCCAGCCGGCCTACGGGTCCCCCCGCGAGCAGTACTTC
TRBV5-1	TRBD1	16	few	TRBJ2-6	CASSFGQGAGANVLTF	TGCGCCAGCAGCTTCGGACAGGGCGCTGGGGCCAACGTCCTGACTTTC
TRBV5-6	NA	15	few	TRBJ2-7	CASSLTGTALRGQYF	TGTGCCAGCAGCTTAACCGGGACGGCTCTACGAGGGCAGTACTTC
TRBV5-1	TRBD1	16	NA	TRBJ1-2	CASSRAVTGANYGYTF	TGCGCCAGCAGCCGGGCGGTGACAGGGGCTAACTATGGCTACACCTTC
TRBV9	TRBD1	13	few	TRBJ2-5	CASSEGTVETQYF	TGTGCCAGCAGCGAAGGGACAGTGGAGACCCAGTACTTC
TRBV4-1	NA	14	NA	TRBJ1-5	CASSQGQHNQPQHF	TGCGCCAGCAGCCAAGGTCAGCACAATCAGCCCCAGCATTTT
TRBV29-1	TRBD2	14	NA	TRBJ2-1	CSVKGGSSYNEQFF	TGCAGCGTTAAGGGCGGGAGCTCCTACAATGAGCAGTTCTTC
TRBV29-1	TRBD2	14	NA	TRBJ2-5	CSVELAGKQETQYF	TGCAGCGTTGAACTAGCGGGGAAACAAGAGACCCAGTACTTC
TRBV10-3	TRBD1	12	few	TRBJ2-5	CAISGDRGTQYF	TGTGCCATCAGCGGGGACAGGGGTACCCAGTACTTC
TRBV9	NA	15	once	TRBJ1-1	CASSVEQGKNTEAFF	TGTGCCAGCAGCGTAGAGCAGGGGAAGAACACTGAAGCTTTCTTT
TRBV30	NA	13	NA	TRBJ2-1	CAWSARSGGEQFF	TGTGCCTGGAGTGCCCGATCCGGCGGTGAGCAGTTCTTC
TRBV30	NA	11	NA	TRBJ2-7	CAWSARGEQYF	TGTGCCTGGAGTGCCAGGGGCGAGCAGTACTTC
TRBV29-1	TRBD2	13	NA	TRBJ2-7	CSVARTSGYEQYF	TGCAGCGTTGCCCGGACTAGCGGGTACGAGCAGTACTTC
TRBV29-1	TRBD2	11	few	TRBJ2-1	CSVSRGDEQFF	TGCAGCGTTTCTCGGGGGGATGAGCAGTTCTTC
TRBV27	TRBD2	15	few	TRBJ2-4	CASSFLGTKAHIQYF	TGTGCCAGCAGTTTTTTGGGGACTAAGGCACACATTCAGTACTTC
TRBV5-5	NA	16	few	TRBJ1-4	CASSSTPGVAREKLFF	TGTGCCAGCAGCTCCACCCCGGGGGTGGCGCGTGAAAAACTGTTTTTT
TRBV5-1	NA	16	NA	TRBJ1-3	CASSLEAHGSGNTIYF	TGCGCCAGCAGCTTGGAAGCCCACGGTTCTGGAAACACCATATATTTT
TRBV29-1	NA	12	NA	TRBJ1-2	CSVEDDYYGYTF	TGCAGCGTTGAAGACGACTACTATGGCTACACCTTC
TRBV29-1	NA	11	NA	TRBJ2-7	CSGATAYEQYF	TGCAGCGGAGCAACGGCGTACGAGCAGTACTTC
TRBV7-9	TRBD2	16	NA	TRBJ2-1	CASSLSPSGTVYEQFF	TGTGCCAGCAGCTTGTCCCCAAGCGGGACGGTCTATGAGCAGTTCTTC
TRBV2	NA	12	NA	TRBJ2-3	CASAGGTDTQYF	TGTGCCAGCGCGGGTGGTACAGATACGCAGTATTTT
TRBV25-1	NA	13	NA	TRBJ1-1	CASSGFQGLEAFF	TGTGCCAGCAGTGGCTTCCAAGGGCTTGAAGCTTTCTTT
TRBV30	NA	13	NA	TRBJ1-1	CAWSVRSETEAFF	TGTGCCTGGAGTGTACGGTCAGAAACTGAAGCTTTCTTT
TRBV15	NA	14	NA	TRBJ2-1	CATSREQGGNEQFF	TGTGCCACCAGCAGAGAGCAGGGAGGCAATGAGCAGTTCTTC
TRBV29-1	TRBD2	15	NA	TRBJ2-1	CSVPTSGRAFNEQFF	TGCAGCGTCCCTACGAGCGGGAGGGCCTTCAATGAGCAGTTCTTC
TRBV29-1	NA	14	few	TRBJ2-3	CSVRPHPEADTQYF	TGCAGCGTTAGACCGCACCCAGAAGCAGATACGCAGTATTTT
TRBV29-1	NA	10	NA	TRBJ2-7	CSVEEREQYF	TGCAGCGTTGAAGAAAGGGAGCAGTACTTC
TRBV5-4	NA	12	NA	TRBJ1-1	CASSTTGTEAFF	TGTGCCAGCAGCACTACGGGGACTGAAGCTTTCTTT
TRBV25-1	TRBD2	14	NA	TRBJ2-7	CASNRAGVSYEQYF	TGTGCCAGCAATAGAGCGGGAGTCTCCTACGAGCAGTACTTC
TRBV11-2	NA	13	NA	TRBJ2-3	CASSQEGLNTQYF	TGTGCCAGCAGCCAAGAAGGGTTGAATACGCAGTATTTT
TRBV6-5	NA	14	NA	TRBJ2-2	CASRHGDDTGELFF	TGTGCCAGCAGGCACGGGGACGACACCGGGGAGCTGTTTTTT
TRBV9	NA	15	NA	TRBJ1-2	CASTKVGGEAYGYTF	TGTGCCAGCACGAAAGTGGGGGGCGAAGCCTATGGCTACACCTTC
TRBV5-1	NA	15	NA	TRBJ2-4	CASSLDGFPGNIQYF	TGCGCCAGCAGCTTGGACGGGTTTCCAGGAAACATTCAGTACTTC
TRBV29-1	TRBD1	17	NA	TRBJ1-2	CSVEDWGDRTLNYGYTF	TGCAGCGTTGAAGATTGGGGGGACAGGACGCTAAACTATGGCTACACCTTC
TRBV5-1	NA	13	NA	TRBJ2-7	CASSLGDPYEQYF	TGCGCCAGCAGCTTGGGGGACCCCTACGAGCAGTACTTC
TRBV30	TRBD1	14	NA	TRBJ1-2	CAWSGDRGEYGYTF	TGTGCCTGGAGCGGGGACAGGGGCGAATATGGCTACACCTTC
TRBV2	NA	16	NA	TRBJ2-1	CASTRDTGGAYNEQFF	TGTGCCAGCACTAGAGATACGGGGGGCGCCTACAATGAGCAGTTCTTC
TRBV25-1	TRBD1	15	NA	TRBJ1-4	CASGETGPRDEKLFF	TGTGCCAGCGGTGAGACAGGGCCCCGTGATGAAAAACTGTTTTTT
TRBV28	TRBD1	17	few	TRBJ2-7	CASSLLPGQGAAGEQYF	TGTGCCAGCAGTCTCCTTCCGGGACAGGGGGCAGCGGGGGAGCAGTACTTC
TRBV5-1	NA	16	few	TRBJ2-7	CASSPPRDAGGNEQYF	TGCGCCAGCAGCCCTCCCAGGGACGCGGGCGGGAACGAGCAGTACTTC
TRBV29-1	NA	14	NA	TRBJ1-1	CSVEDWVLHTEAFF	TGCAGCGTTGAAGATTGGGTTTTGCACACTGAAGCTTTCTTT
TRBV29-1	TRBD1	12	NA	TRBJ2-5	CSTRTGQETQYF	TGCAGCACCCGGACAGGGCAAGAGACCCAGTACTTC